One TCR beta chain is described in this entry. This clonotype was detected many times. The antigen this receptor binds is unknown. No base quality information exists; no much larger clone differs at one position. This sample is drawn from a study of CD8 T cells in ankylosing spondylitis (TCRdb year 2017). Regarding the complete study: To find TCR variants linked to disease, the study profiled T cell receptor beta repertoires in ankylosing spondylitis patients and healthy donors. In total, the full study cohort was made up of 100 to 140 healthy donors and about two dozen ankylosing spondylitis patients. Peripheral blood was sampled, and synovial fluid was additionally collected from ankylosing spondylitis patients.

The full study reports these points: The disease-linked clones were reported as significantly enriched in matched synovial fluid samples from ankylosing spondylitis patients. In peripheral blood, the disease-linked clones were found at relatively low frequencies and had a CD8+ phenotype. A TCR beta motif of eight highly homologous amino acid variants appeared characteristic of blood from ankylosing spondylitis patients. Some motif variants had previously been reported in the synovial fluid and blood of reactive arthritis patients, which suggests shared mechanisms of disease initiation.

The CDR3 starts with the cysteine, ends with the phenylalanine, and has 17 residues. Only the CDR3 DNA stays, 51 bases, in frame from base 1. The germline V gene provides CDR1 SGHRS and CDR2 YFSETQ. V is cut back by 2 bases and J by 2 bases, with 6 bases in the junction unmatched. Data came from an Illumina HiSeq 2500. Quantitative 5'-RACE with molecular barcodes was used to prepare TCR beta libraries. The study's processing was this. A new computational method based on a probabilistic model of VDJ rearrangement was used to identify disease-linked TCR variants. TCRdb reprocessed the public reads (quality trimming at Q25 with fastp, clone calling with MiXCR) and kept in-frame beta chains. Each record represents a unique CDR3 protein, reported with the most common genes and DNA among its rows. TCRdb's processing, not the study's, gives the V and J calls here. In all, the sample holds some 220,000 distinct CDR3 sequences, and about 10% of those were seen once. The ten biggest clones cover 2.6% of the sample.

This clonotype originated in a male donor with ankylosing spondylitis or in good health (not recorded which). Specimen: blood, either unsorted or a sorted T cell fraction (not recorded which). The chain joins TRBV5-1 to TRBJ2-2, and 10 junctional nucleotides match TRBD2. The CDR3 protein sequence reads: CASSLKRGGPNTGELFF. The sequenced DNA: TGCGCCAGCAGCTTAAAGCGGGGGGGCCCCAACACCGGGGAGCTGTTTTTT.